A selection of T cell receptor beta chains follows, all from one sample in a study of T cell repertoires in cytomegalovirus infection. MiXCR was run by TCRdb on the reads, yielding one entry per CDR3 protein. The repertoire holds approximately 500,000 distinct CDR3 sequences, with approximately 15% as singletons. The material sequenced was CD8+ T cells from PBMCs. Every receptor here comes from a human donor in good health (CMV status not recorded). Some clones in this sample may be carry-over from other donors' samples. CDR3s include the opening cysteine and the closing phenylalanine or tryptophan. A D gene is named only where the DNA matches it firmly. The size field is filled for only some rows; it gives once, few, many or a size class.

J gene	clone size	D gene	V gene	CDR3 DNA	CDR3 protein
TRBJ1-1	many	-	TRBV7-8	TGTGCCAGCAGGTACGAGCCAGCGGGGAACACTGAAGCTTTCTTT	CASRYEPAGNTEAFF
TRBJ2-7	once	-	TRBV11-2	TGTGCCAGCAGCTGGGACCTACAGGTCCACGAGCAGTACTTC	CASSWDLQVHEQYF
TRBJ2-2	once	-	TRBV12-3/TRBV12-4	TGTGGCAGCAGTTTGGTGGACCTGACCGGGGAGCTGTTTTTT	CGSSLVDLTGELFF
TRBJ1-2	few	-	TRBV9	TGTGCCAGCAGTCATCTGGGGGTAACCAGACCTAACTATGGCTACACCTTC	CASSHLGVTRPNYGYTF
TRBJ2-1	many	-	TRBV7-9	TGTGCCAGCAGCCCGGCTGGGGCGGCTTCCTACAATGAGCAGTTCTTC	CASSPAGAASYNEQFF
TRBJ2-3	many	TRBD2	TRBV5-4	TGTGCCAGCAGCTTGAAAGTATTAGGAGCGGGAGAGGAAATGGATACGCAGTATTTT	CASSLKVLGAGEEMDTQYF
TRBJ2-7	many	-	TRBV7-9	TGTGCCAGCAGCCCGGGAGCCGAGCAGTACTTC	CASSPGAEQYF
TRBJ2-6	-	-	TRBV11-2	TGTGCCAGCCCTCGATCGGACGCGTCTGGGGCCAACGTCCTGACTTTC	CASPRSDASGANVLTF
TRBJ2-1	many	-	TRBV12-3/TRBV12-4	TGTGCCAGCAGTTTGCTGGGGACCTACTACGATGAGCAGTTCTTC	CASSLLGTYYDEQFF
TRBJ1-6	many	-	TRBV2	TGTGCCAGCAGTGCTGACAGGAGTCATTCACCCCTCCACTTT	CASSADRSHSPLHF
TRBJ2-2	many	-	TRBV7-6	TGTGCCAGCAGCTTTAGAATCAGGGAGGCCACCGGGGAGCTGTTTTTT	CASSFRIREATGELFF
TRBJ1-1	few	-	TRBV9	TGTGCCAGCAGCCATCTAGGGGGATACATGAACACTGAAGCTTTCTTT	CASSHLGGYMNTEAFF
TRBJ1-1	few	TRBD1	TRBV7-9	TGTGCCAGCAGCTTCCGGACAGGGGGGAGCGCTGAAGCTTTCTTT	CASSFRTGGSAEAFF
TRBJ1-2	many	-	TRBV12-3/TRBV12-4	TGTGCCAGCACCCAGGGGCGAATCTATGGCTACACCTTC	CASTQGRIYGYTF
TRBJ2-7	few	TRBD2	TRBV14	TGTGCCAGCAGCCAAGATCCCCGGGAGGGCCTGTACGAGCAGTACTTC	CASSQDPREGLYEQYF
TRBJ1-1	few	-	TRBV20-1	TGCAGTGCTAGAGATTTAGGCACTGAAGCTTTCTTT	CSARDLGTEAFF
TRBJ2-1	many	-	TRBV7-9	TGTGCCAGCAACTTAGGGGAATGGGCTAGCTTGACTTACAATGAGCAGTTCTTC	CASNLGEWASLTYNEQFF
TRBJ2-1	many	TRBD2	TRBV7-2	TGTGCCAGCAGCGATTCTAGCGGGGGGGCGGATGAGCAGTTCTTC	CASSDSSGGADEQFF
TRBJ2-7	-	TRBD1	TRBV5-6	TGTGCCAGCAGCTTGGAGGGGCAGGGGGACTACGAGCAGTACTTC	CASSLEGQGDYEQYF
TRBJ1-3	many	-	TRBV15	TGTGCCACGGGGCTATTAAACACCATATATTTT	CATGLLNTIYF
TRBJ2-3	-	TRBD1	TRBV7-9	TGTGCCAGCCAGCTTATATTGACAGGGGGTATAGATACGCAGTATTTT	CASQLILTGGIDTQYF
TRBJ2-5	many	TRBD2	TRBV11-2	TGTGCCAGCAGCGCCTCGGGGGGTGAAAGCCAAGAGACCCAGTACTTC	CASSASGGESQETQYF
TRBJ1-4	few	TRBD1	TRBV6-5	TGTGCCAGCAGTCCTCCCGGGACAGGGCTGGAAAAACTGTTTTTT	CASSPPGTGLEKLFF
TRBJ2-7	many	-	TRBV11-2	TGTGCCAGCAGCTCTTGGGACGGCTACGAGCAGTACTTC	CASSSWDGYEQYF
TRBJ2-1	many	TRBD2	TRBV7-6	TGTGCCAGCAGCTTAGCTGCGGCTAGCGGATACAATGAGCAGTTCTTC	CASSLAAASGYNEQFF
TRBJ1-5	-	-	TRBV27	TGTGCCAGCAGACAGGGAAGCAATCAGCCCCAGCATTTT	CASRQGSNQPQHF
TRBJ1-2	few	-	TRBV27	TGTGCCAGCAGTTTATCGGGGATATCATGGGGCTACACCTTC	CASSLSGISWGYTF
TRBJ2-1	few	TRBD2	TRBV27	TGTGCCAGCACCCCGCGGGGGGGGTACAATGAGCAGTTCTTC	CASTPRGGYNEQFF
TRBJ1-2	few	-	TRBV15	TGTGCCACCCGGGGAGCGGCCTATGGCTACACCTTC	CATRGAAYGYTF
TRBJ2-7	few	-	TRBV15	TGTGCCACCAGCAGAGATCCGGGATCAGCAGGCTACGAGCAGTACTTC	CATSRDPGSAGYEQYF
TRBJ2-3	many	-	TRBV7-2	TGTGCCAGCAGCCCTCGAGGAGGAATGGGAGATACGCAGTATTTT	CASSPRGGMGDTQYF
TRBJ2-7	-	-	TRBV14	TGTGCCAGCAGCCAAGGCCCAGGGGATTACGAGCAGTACTTC	CASSQGPGDYEQYF
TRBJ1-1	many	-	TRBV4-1	TGCGCCAGCAGTAGGGGGGTCGGGAACACTGAAGCTTTCTTT	CASSRGVGNTEAFF